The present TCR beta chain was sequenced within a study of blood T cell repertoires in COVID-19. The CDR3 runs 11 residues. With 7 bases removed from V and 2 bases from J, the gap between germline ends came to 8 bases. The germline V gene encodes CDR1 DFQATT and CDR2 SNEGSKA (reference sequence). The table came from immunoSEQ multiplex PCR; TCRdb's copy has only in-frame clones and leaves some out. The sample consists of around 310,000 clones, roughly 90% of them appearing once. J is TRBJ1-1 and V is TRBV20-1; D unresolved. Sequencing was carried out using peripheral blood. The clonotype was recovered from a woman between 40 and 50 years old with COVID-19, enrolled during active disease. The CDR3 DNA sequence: TGCAGTGTCAACAGCAACACTGAAGCTTTCTTT. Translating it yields CSVNSNTEAFF.